The 21 T cell receptor beta chains below all came from one sample that was sequenced in a study of blood T cells in healthy people across ages. The use of a sample-barcoded 5' primer and a J-beta primer mix characterized a second PCR of 7 to 11 cycles. One entry per CDR3 protein results from TCRdb running MiXCR on the 5' RACE reads. The table has roughly 700,000 distinct CDR3 sequences, more than 40% seen once. Specimen: blood. These receptor sequences come from a woman in her fifties or sixties in good health.

This chain joins TRBV28 and TRBJ2-1; D gene unclear. The end of the DNA is better explained by TRBJ2-7, so the J call may be wrong. The CDR3 sequence is 15 residues long. Germline CDR1 MDHEN, CDR2 SYDVKM. For the CDR3, the DNA is TGTGCCAGCAGTTTAATCCGAGTCACGTCCCACGAGCAGTACTTC. Encoded protein: CASSLIRVTSHEQYF.

This clonotype turned up a few times. This chain uses TRBV4-3 with TRBJ1-6, with D possibly TRBD1 on 6 matching bases. Trimming pared 6 bases from V and 6 bases from J, leaving 12 bases between. CDR1 and CDR2 from the germline V gene are LGHNA and YSLEER. This CDR3 has 14 amino acids. As DNA, the CDR3 is TGCGCCAGCAGAGGAGGACAGCCTAATTCACCCCTCCACTTT. This encodes CASRGGQPNSPLHF.

This clonotype was observed a single time. The V call is TRBV28, the J call TRBJ2-7; the match to TRBD2 covers 12 bases. Germline trimming cut 4 bases from V and 6 bases from J; bases unmatched to any gene: 4. Germline lookup yields CDR1 MDHEN and CDR2 SYDVKM. The CDR3 extends over 14 amino acids. The CDR3 sequence: CASSWTSGMIEQYF. DNA of the CDR3: TGTGCCAGCAGTTGGACTAGCGGGATGATCGAGCAGTACTTC.

The V gene is TRBV24-1, the J gene TRBJ2-7; D could derive from TRBD1 or TRBD2 (5 bases each). The V gene lost 1 base and the J gene lost 3 bases, with 12 bases spanning the gap. The CDR3 totals 15 residues. The germline gives CDR1 KGHDR, CDR2 SFDVKD. The CDR3 sequence is CATSDFRDGFYEQYF. Written as DNA, the CDR3 is TGTGCCACCAGTGATTTCCGGGACGGGTTCTACGAGCAGTACTTC.

This clonotype came up a few times. One end of the junction is discordant with germline, which a read error may explain. The chain joins TRBV7-2 to TRBJ1-1, with D maybe TRBD1 (5 bases). Germline CDR1 is SGHTA and CDR2 is FQGNSA. This CDR3 is built from 13 residues. The CDR3 sequence is CASSRDGNTEAFF. The CDR3 DNA follows: TGCGCCAGCAGCCGGGACGGGAACACTGAAGCTTTCTTT.

This clonotype has just one count. V gene TRBV20-1 combines with J gene TRBJ2-3; D is tentatively TRBD1 or TRBD2 (5 bases each). This CDR3 region has 14 residues. Germline CDR1 and CDR2: DFQATT and SNEGSKA (reference sequence). V lost 3 bases, J lost 2 bases, and 12 bases lay in between. In DNA, the CDR3 is TGCAGTGCTAGTGGGGGAACCCTCACAGATACGCAGTATTTT. Its translation is CSASGGTLTDTQYF.

This clonotype was seen only a few times. V is TRBV7-9 and J is TRBJ2-7, with unresolved D. The J call is uncertain, as TRBJ2-5 better fits the DNA end. Germline V gene lookup returns CDR1 SEHNR and CDR2 FQNEAQ (reference sequence). The CDR3 contains 15 residues. The CDR3 DNA reads TGTGCCAGCAGCTTAGTTAACAGTGCGGTAGAGACCCAGTACTTC. Residues: CASSLVNSAVETQYF.

This chain uses TRBV6-1 with TRBJ2-7, with TRBD2 as a possible D gene (6 bases). CDR1 MNHNS and CDR2 SASEGT come from the germline V gene. V lost 0 bases, J lost 2 bases, and 14 bases lay in between. CDR3 length: 16 amino acids. Here the CDR3 DNA reads TGTGCCAGCAGTGAAGCGCGGGACGGATTAACCTACGAGCAGTACTTC. It is translated as CASSEARDGLTYEQYF.

In its sample, this clonotype was seen many times. CDR3 sequence reads: CSVRWAGTEAFF. CDR3 bases: TGCAGCGTTAGGTGGGCTGGCACTGAAGCTTTCTTT. V usage is TRBV29-1 and J usage is TRBJ1-1, with D hard to call. Germline values: CDR1 SQVTM, CDR2 ANQGSEA. V lost 5 bases and J lost 4, with 11 bases in between. The CDR3 is 12 amino acids.

The chain combines TRBV5-1 with TRBJ2-7; no clear D gene. CDR3 size: 13 residues. V lost 4 bases to trimming and J lost 6 bases, with 14 bases between them. Germline CDR1 SGHRS, CDR2 YFSETQ. CDR3 residues: CASSAPTPGEQYF. The CDR3 bases are TGCGCCAGCAGCGCCCCGACTCCGGGCGAGCAGTACTTC.

The CDR3: CASSPLQPGSYEQYF. DNA of the CDR3: TGTGCCAGCAGTCCCCTCCAGCCAGGATCCTACGAGCAGTACTTC. The chain couples TRBV28 to TRBJ2-7; D is uncertain. The CDR3 is 15 amino acids. With 5 bases removed from V and 1 base from J, the gap between germline ends came to 15 bases. From germline, CDR1 is MDHEN and CDR2 SYDVKM. Using reference TRBV28 and TRBJ2-7 for the parts outside the CDR3, the full variable domain is DVKVTQSSRYLVKRTGEKVFLECVQDMDHENMFWYRQDPGLGLRLIYFSYDVKMKEKGDIPEGYSVSREKKERFSLILESASTNQTSMYLCASSPLQPGSYEQYFGPGTRLTVT.

Written as DNA, the CDR3 is TGTGCCAGCAAACGGGGGGATAATTCACCCCTCCACTTT. Translation gives CASKRGDNSPLHF. The chain links TRBV2 to TRBJ1-6; weak D call: TRBD1 (5 bases). CDR3 length: 13 residues. V lost 7 bases, J lost 5 bases, and 9 bases lay in between. Germline V gene data show CDR1 as SNHLY and CDR2 as FYNNEI.

The chain carries TRBV6-2 or TRBV6-3 and TRBJ2-1; either TRBD1 or TRBD2 may supply D (6 bases each). CDR3 length: 13 amino acids. Trimming removed 8 bases from V and 3 bases from J, with 11 bases in between. Germline V CDR1 and CDR2: MNHEY, SVGEGT. CDR3 residues: CASWGAYYNEQFF. The DNA for the CDR3 is TGTGCCAGCTGGGGGGCCTACTACAATGAGCAGTTCTTC.

This rearrangement joins TRBV7-2 to TRBJ2-7; 9 bases are a match to TRBD2. This CDR3 spans 14 amino acids. V trimming: 4 bases; J trimming: 4 bases; junction bases outside the gene matches: 5. Germline V lookup: CDR1 SGHTA, CDR2 FQGNSA. CDR3 protein: CASSSGLALYEQYF. CDR3 coding DNA: TGTGCCAGCAGCTCGGGACTAGCCCTTTACGAGCAGTACTTC.

The chain combines TRBV6-1 with TRBJ2-3; the match to TRBD2 covers 12 bases. V gave up 4 bases and J gave up 3 bases; unmatched junction bases: 5. The CDR3 covers 16 residues. CDR1 is MNHNS and CDR2 is SASEGT in the germline V gene. The CDR3 DNA sequence: TGTGCCAGCAGTGTAGCCGGGACTAGCGGGACAGATACGCAGTATTTT. It specifies CASSVAGTSGTDTQYF.

This clonotype was counted between two and nine times. This sequence joins TRBV5-1 and TRBJ2-1; 11 nucleotides align to TRBD2. The J segment lost 6 bases and the V segment lost 2 bases, leaving 4 bases of the junction unmatched. Looked up from germline, CDR1 is SGHRS and CDR2 is YFSETQ. There are 15 residues in the CDR3. This chain's CDR3 is CASSLNSGRVNEQFF. CDR3 DNA: TGCGCCAGCAGCTTAAATAGCGGGAGGGTCAATGAGCAGTTCTTC.

The genes are TRBV7-3 and TRBJ2-6; 8 bases line up with TRBD1. CDR3 length: 16 residues. Germline CDR1 and CDR2: SGHTA and FQGTGA. The trim removed 5 bases at V and 0 bases at J, leaving 3 bases unmatched. Here the CDR3 DNA reads TGTGCCAGCAGCATCACAGGGGGCTCTGGGGCCAACGTCCTGACTTTC. It encodes CASSITGGSGANVLTF. The whole variable domain, filled in from reference TRBV7-3 and TRBJ2-6, reads GAGVSQTPSNKVTEKGKYVELRCDPISGHTALYWYRQSLGQGPEFLIYFQGTGAADDSGLPNDRFFAVRPEGSVSTLKIQRTERGDSAVYLCASSITGGSGANVLTFGAGSRLTVL.

The chain combines TRBV20-1 with TRBJ2-5, with 7 bases matching TRBD2. J was trimmed by 4 bases and V by 0 bases; bases with no gene match: 5. The CDR3 has 14 residues. The germline CDR1 and CDR2 sequences are DFQATT and SNEGSKA (reference sequence). The CDR3 bases are TGCAGTGCTAGAGATTGGGTAGCGGGAGAGACCCAGTACTTC. Its protein product is CSARDWVAGETQYF.

The chain combines TRBV6-1 with TRBJ2-5, with D perhaps TRBD1 (6 bases). The germline CDR1 and CDR2 sequences are MNHNS and SASEGT. The CDR3 sequence is 16 residues long. The ends were cut back, 1 base at V and 5 bases at J, with 17 bases in the middle. CDR3 nucleotide sequence: TGTGCCAGCAGTGAAGGGACAGCGGTAAAGATCGAGACCCAGTACTTC. It is translated as CASSEGTAVKIETQYF.

The chain carries TRBV28 and TRBJ2-7; D possibly corresponds to TRBD2 (5 bases). The CDR3 totals 14 residues. Germline V gene lookup returns CDR1 MDHEN and CDR2 SYDVKM. The ends were cut back, 5 bases at V and 2 bases at J, with 13 bases in the middle. CDR3: CASSVLGAPYEQYF. CDR3 sequence (DNA): TGTGCCAGCAGTGTCTTGGGAGCTCCCTACGAGCAGTACTTC.

In its sample, this clonotype was seen a few times. The chain couples TRBV5-1 to TRBJ2-7; TRBD1 is a possible D gene (5 bases). The germline CDR1 and CDR2 sequences are SGHRS and YFSETQ. The CDR3 loop spans 13 amino acids. V was trimmed by 6 bases and J by 0 bases, leaving 10 bases between them. The CDR3 DNA follows: TGCGCCAGCAACTCGGACAACTCCTACGAGCAGTACTTC. Residues: CASNSDNSYEQYF.